A single sample gave rise to the 7 T cell receptor beta chains below, sequenced in a study of beta chain features in type 1 diabetes. Study outcomes and limitations: Moderately but significantly shorter TCRB CDR3s were found in Type 1 diabetes patients in all four CD4+ subsets.

Antigens of these TCRs are unknown. The study reverse transcribed the entire isolated RNA, so it sequenced expressed TCRB transcripts. TCRdb keeps only in-frame clones here, not all; method: immunoSEQ multiplex PCR. The repertoire holds under 300,000 clones, with approximately 13% as singletons. The sequenced sample consisted of naive CD4+ T cells from blood. The receptors derive from a man aged 25-40 years with type 1 diabetes.

This clone has just a few counts. The chain links TRBV5-4 to TRBJ2-3; 8 bases map to TRBD1. CDR3 length: 15 residues. Losses at the gene ends were 4 bases for V and 1 base for J; bases not matched to a gene: 5. Germline V CDR1 and CDR2: SGHNT, YYREEE (reference sequence). The CDR3 DNA reads TGTGCCAGCAGCGCGACAGGGGCCGGCACAGATACGCAGTATTTT. This sequence encodes CASSATGAGTDTQYF.

This clone was recorded a few times. The chain links TRBV6-5 to TRBJ1-1; D is unclear. This CDR3 region has 13 residues. Germline V CDR1 and CDR2: MNHEY, SVGAGI. The ends were cut back, 8 bases at V and 6 bases at J, with 16 bases in the middle. The chain's CDR3 is CASLRSRDAEAFF. CDR3 nucleotide sequence: TGTGCCAGCCTTCGGAGTCGCGACGCTGAAGCTTTCTTT.

In the case of this clone: Because the CDR3's place on the DNA is in doubt, the DNA is left out and the CDR3 is given as listed by TCRdb. V usage is TRBV21-1 and J usage is TRBJ2-3; the table calls TRBD1, which could not be checked here. TRBV21-1 is a recognized pseudogene. From its first to its last residue, the CDR3 has 16 amino acids. The CDR3 loop is CASVARGTASTDTQYF.

This clone was counted between two and nine times. This chain links TRBV19 with TRBJ2-5, with 9 bases fitting TRBD1. The CDR3 consists of 13 residues. CDR1 is LNHDA, CDR2 SQIVND, per germline (reference sequence). Losses at the gene ends were 3 bases for V and 5 bases for J; bases not matched to a gene: 1. The DNA for the CDR3 is TGTGCCAGTAGTATCGGGACAGGGGAGACCCAGTACTTC. It yields the protein CASSIGTGETQYF.

This clone turned up a few times. Different DNA sequences within this sample yield the same CDR3. V is TRBV9 and J is TRBJ2-3; D is ambiguous. Germline V gene data show CDR1 as SGDLS and CDR2 as YYNGEE. V was clipped by 4 bases and J by 0 bases, with 15 bases between them. The CDR3 is made up of 16 amino acids. The CDR3 sequence: CASSPRGGTSTDTQYF. The CDR3 bases are TGTGCCAGCAGCCCTCGAGGCGGCACAAGCACAGATACGCAGTATTTT.

This clone was observed a handful of times. The chain recombines TRBV29-1 with TRBJ1-2; TRBD1 might be the D (5 bases). The CDR3 is 16 amino acids. V was trimmed by 4 bases and J by 0 bases, leaving 18 bases between them. Germline V gives CDR1 SQVTM, CDR2 ANQGSEA. CDR3 protein: CSVGGREPHANYGYTF. The CDR3 DNA sequence: TGCAGCGTTGGGGGCAGAGAGCCACACGCTAACTATGGCTACACCTTC.

This clone was seen a handful of times. This chain connects TRBV7-9 to TRBJ2-3; D is perhaps TRBD2 (5 bases). This CDR3 is 16 amino acids long. Germline loops: CDR1 SEHNR, CDR2 FQNEAQ (reference sequence). V gave up 5 bases and J gave up 1 base, with 16 bases separating them. CDR3 loop: CASSQRSSGRTDTQYF. CDR3 coding DNA: TGTGCCAGCAGCCAACGGTCCAGCGGACGCACAGATACGCAGTATTTT.